A single sample is the source of the 25 T cell receptor beta chains below, sequenced in a study of blood T cell repertoires in COVID-19. TCRdb's copy holds only in-frame clones and misses some; the assay was immunoSEQ multiplex PCR. The sample yields around 47,000 clones, around 87% seen once. The sequenced sample was peripheral blood. The receptors derive from a man aged 40-49 years with COVID-19, enrolled during active disease.

The rearrangement joins TRBV19 to TRBJ2-3; D may be TRBD2 (6 bases). The CDR3 is 14 residues long. Trimming took off 2 bases at V and 2 bases at J, with 8 bases between the two ends. CDR1 and CDR2 from the germline V gene are LNHDA and SQIVND (reference sequence). The CDR3 here is CASSISGLTDTQYF. Written as DNA, the CDR3 is TGTGCCAGTAGTATATCGGGACTCACAGATACGCAGTATTTT.

A single count supports this clone. The chain carries TRBV25-1 and TRBJ1-4; 7 bases line up with TRBD1. With V trimmed by 8 bases and J by 7 bases, 7 bases remained unmatched. Germline lookup yields CDR1 MGHDK and CDR2 SYGVNS. CDR3 length: 13 residues. CDR3 sequence (DNA): TGTGCCAGCGGCGACAGGGTGGGTGAAAAACTGTTTTTT. Protein sequence: CASGDRVGEKLFF.

The rearrangement links TRBV2 to TRBJ1-6; 9 bases are shared with TRBD1. Germline V gives CDR1 SNHLY, CDR2 FYNNEI. This CDR3 contains 14 residues. The junction had 6 bases not matched to a gene; V was cut back by 8 bases and J by 7 bases. CDR3 loop: CASVGGTGNSPLHF. The CDR3 bases are TGTGCCAGCGTTGGAGGGACAGGGAATTCACCCCTCCACTTT.

This rearrangement joins TRBV7-9 to TRBJ1-2, with 9 bases aligning to TRBD1. V trimming: 4 bases; J trimming: 7 bases; junction bases outside the gene matches: 4. This CDR3 is built from 13 residues. Looked up from germline, CDR1 is SEHNR and CDR2 is FQNEAQ (reference sequence). CDR3 nucleotide sequence: TGTGCCAGCAGCTACGGGACAGGGTTTGGCTACACCTTC. Translation gives CASSYGTGFGYTF.

This clone was seen only once. At one of its ends the junction is not consistent with the germline gene, which may arise from a read error. V usage is TRBV7-7 and J usage is TRBJ2-5; 8 nucleotides match TRBD1. The CDR3 is made up of 13 amino acids. Germline-derived CDR1 and CDR2 are SSHAT and FNYEAQ (reference sequence). The DNA for the CDR3 is TGTGCTAGCAGCTTAGGGACAGGAGAGACCCAGTACTTC. Translating it yields CASSLGTGETQYF.

The CDR3 reads CASSGTSGSPFNEQFF. The CDR3 DNA sequence: TGTGCCAGCAGTGGGACTAGCGGGAGTCCTTTCAATGAGCAGTTCTTC. The chain is built from TRBV21-1 and TRBJ2-1; the listed D gene, TRBD2, was not tested against the DNA. TRBV21-1 is an annotated pseudogene. The CDR3 has 16 amino acids.

The chain couples TRBV7-8 to TRBJ1-1; D remains unclear. Germline V lookup: CDR1 SGHVS, CDR2 FQNEAQ. The CDR3 is 13 residues long. V gave up 1 base and J gave up 5 bases, with 8 bases separating them. CDR3 in amino acids: CASSLGGGTEAFF. The CDR3 nucleotides are TGTGCCAGCAGCTTAGGGGGAGGGACTGAAGCTTTCTTT.

The chain carries TRBV5-4 and TRBJ2-5, with 9 nucleotides matching TRBD2. The CDR3 spans 17 residues. Germline-derived CDR1 and CDR2 are SGHNT and YYREEE (reference sequence). The V and J ends lost 2 bases and 2 bases, in that order; junction bases with no gene match: 10. Here the CDR3 DNA reads TGTGCCAGCAGCTTCGCCATGGGACTAGCAGCGCAAGAGACCCAGTACTTC. Protein: CASSFAMGLAAQETQYF.

This sequence joins TRBV5-1 and TRBJ1-4; 7 nucleotides agree with TRBD1. This CDR3 is built from 15 residues. Germline CDR1 SGHRS, CDR2 YFSETQ. Losses at the gene ends were 4 bases for V and 7 bases for J; bases not matched to a gene: 10. CDR3: CASSTTGARGEKLFF. CDR3 DNA: TGCGCCAGCAGCACAACAGGGGCGAGGGGTGAAAAACTGTTTTTT.

V usage is TRBV19 and J usage is TRBJ1-1; D ambiguous. CDR1 is LNHDA, CDR2 SQIVND, per germline (reference sequence). There are 14 residues in the CDR3. The germline V and J ends were trimmed by 8 bases and 1 base, with 14 bases remaining between them. CDR3 coding DNA: TGTGCCAGTTCGGGTCTGGGAGGGAACACTGAAGCTTTCTTT. The encoded protein is CASSGLGGNTEAFF.

The chain has TRBV15 and TRBJ2-1; possibly TRBD2 for D (6 bases). CDR3 size: 14 residues. The germline CDR1 and CDR2 sequences are LNHNV and YYDKDF (reference sequence). V gave up 1 base and J gave up 3 bases, with 7 bases separating them. DNA for the CDR3: TGTGCCACCAGCAGAGTGCGGGACTACAATGAGCAGTTCTTC. Its translation: CATSRVRDYNEQFF.

This clone was seen a single time. This chain joins TRBV7-6 and TRBJ1-6; TRBD1 agrees at 11 bases. V was clipped by 5 bases and J by 7 bases; unmatched bases: 4. The CDR3 is 15 amino acids. Germline-derived CDR1 and CDR2 are SGHVS and FNYEAQ. CDR3 sequence reads: CASSPGTGGNSPLHF. CDR3 DNA sequence: TGTGCCAGCAGCCCCGGGACAGGGGGAAATTCACCCCTCCACTTT.

The chain has TRBV6-6 and TRBJ1-6; 7 bases match TRBD1. The germline V gene has CDR1 MNHNY and CDR2 SVGAGI (reference sequence). This CDR3 has 17 amino acids. Trimming took 5 bases from V and 5 from J; bases not matched to a gene: 12. CDR3 loop: CASSRPSTGVDNSPLHF. The CDR3 nucleotides are TGTGCCAGCAGTCGCCCAAGTACAGGGGTGGATAATTCACCCCTCCACTTT.

As DNA, the CDR3 is TGTGCCAGTAGTACAAGGGACAGGGAACTGGGTCAGCCCCAGCATTTT. It is translated as CASSTRDRELGQPQHF. This chain connects TRBV19 to TRBJ1-5, with 9 bases matching TRBD1. CDR1 is LNHDA, CDR2 SQIVND, per germline (reference sequence). With 4 bases clipped from V and 6 bases from J, the junction kept 10 bases outside the gene matches. The CDR3 consists of 16 residues. Variable domain in full (rest from reference TRBV19 and TRBJ1-5): DGGITQSPKYLFRKEGQNVTLSCEQNLNHDAMYWYRQDPGQGLRLIYYSQIVNDFQKGDIAEGYSVSREKKESFPLTVTSAQKNPTAFYLCASSTRDRELGQPQHFGDGTRLSIL.

The chain employs TRBV7-9 and TRBJ2-1, with 13 bases fitting TRBD2. J gave up 10 bases and V 8 bases, and 11 bases lay outside the gene matches. The germline V gene has CDR1 SEHNR and CDR2 FQNEAQ (reference sequence). The CDR3 sequence is 15 residues long. The CDR3 DNA reads TGTGCCAGCGGGACCGGACTAGCGGGAGTTAGGGAGCAGTTCTTC. It specifies CASGTGLAGVREQFF.

CDR3 nucleotides: TGTGCCAGCAGCGTATATCCAGGCTACGAGCAGTACTTC. This translates into CASSVYPGYEQYF. This chain uses TRBV9 with TRBJ2-7; unclear D gene. Germline-derived CDR1 and CDR2 are SGDLS and YYNGEE. Trimming took 1 base from V and 3 from J, leaving 8 bases between them. The CDR3 is 13 amino acids.

The J gene is TRBJ2-5, the V gene TRBV5-6; TRBD2 might be the D (5 bases). Germline V gene lookup returns CDR1 SGHDT and CDR2 YYEEEE. V lost 0 bases and J lost 5, with 14 bases in between. The CDR3 contains 15 residues. DNA for the CDR3: TGTGCCAGCAGCTTGGCCGGACTTAGCGATGAGACCCAGTACTTC. It translates to CASSLAGLSDETQYF.

The chain carries TRBV14 and TRBJ1-2; a weak D match, TRBD1 (5 bases). CDR1 is SGHDN, CDR2 FVKESK, per germline. CDR3 length: 14 residues. V lost 7 bases to trimming and J lost 7 bases, with 19 bases between them. The CDR3 bases are TGTGCCAGCAAAGGTCGGGGGAGTTTAGGTGGCTACACCTTC. It is translated as CASKGRGSLGGYTF. The full variable domain, in which reference TRBV14 and TRBJ1-2 provide the parts outside the CDR3, is EAGVTQFPSHSVIEKGQTVTLRCDPISGHDNLYWYRRVMGKEIKFLLHFVKESKQDESGMPNNRFLAERTGGTYSTLKVQPAELEDSGVYFCASKGRGSLGGYTFGSGTRLTVV.

The V call is TRBV5-1, the J call TRBJ2-6; 8 positions match TRBD1. The V segment lost 4 bases and the J segment 0 bases; nucleotides outside the gene matches: 6. In germline, CDR1 is SGHRS, CDR2 YFSETQ. CDR3 length: 17 residues. CDR3: CASSEGQVSSGANVLTF. CDR3 in DNA: TGCGCCAGCAGCGAGGGACAGGTGTCCTCTGGGGCCAACGTCCTGACTTTC.

The chain joins TRBV7-9 to TRBJ2-2; 9 bases are shared with TRBD2. V shed 7 bases and J 4 bases; nucleotides not matched to a gene: 13. The germline V gene encodes CDR1 SEHNR and CDR2 FQNEAQ (reference sequence). The CDR3 covers 17 residues. Written as DNA, the CDR3 is TGTGCCAGCATCAAGTTCATCGGACTAGCGCGCACCGGGGAGCTGTTTTTT. As protein: CASIKFIGLARTGELFF.

The rearrangement links TRBV13 to TRBJ1-3; 9 nucleotides match TRBD1. V gave up 3 bases and J gave up 0 bases; unmatched junction bases: 6. Germline values: CDR1 PRHDT, CDR2 FYEKMQ (reference sequence). The CDR3 sequence is 17 residues long. This chain's CDR3 is CASSLETGGTSGNTIYF. The CDR3 DNA reads as TGTGCCAGCAGCTTGGAGACAGGGGGGACCTCTGGAAACACCATATATTTT.

The chain carries TRBV7-9 and TRBJ1-2; tentatively, D is TRBD1 (6 bases). Trimming stripped 4 bases from V and 6 bases from J, with 18 bases between. Per the germline V gene, CDR1 is SEHNR and CDR2 is FQNEAQ (reference sequence). CDR3 length: 15 residues. CDR3 bases: TGTGCCAGCAGCTCACGGGGTGGGGGCGAAAATGGCTACACCTTC. Translated, it gives CASSSRGGGENGYTF.

This sequence joins TRBV18 and TRBJ2-1; perhaps TRBD2 as D (6 bases). This CDR3 is 14 amino acids long. Trimming cost V 2 bases and J 5 bases, with 10 bases left between them. Looked up from germline, CDR1 is KGHSH and CDR2 is LQKENI. The CDR3 loop reads CASSPGGRDNEQFF. In DNA form, the CDR3 reads TGTGCCAGCTCACCAGGAGGGCGAGACAATGAGCAGTTCTTC.

This rearrangement joins TRBV19 to TRBJ1-2; the match to TRBD1 covers 7 bases. V was clipped by 3 bases and J by 7 bases; unmatched bases: 8. Germline CDR1 LNHDA, CDR2 SQIVND (reference sequence). The CDR3 spans 14 residues. Here the CDR3 DNA reads TGTGCCAGTAGTATCGCCGGGACAGAGGCTGGCTACACCTTC. It encodes CASSIAGTEAGYTF.

This clone was counted between two and nine times. This sequence joins TRBV7-9 and TRBJ2-5, with TRBD2 matching 7 bases. The V and J ends lost 6 bases and 0 bases, in that order; junction bases with no gene match: 4. Germline V lookup: CDR1 SEHNR, CDR2 FQNEAQ (reference sequence). The length of the CDR3 is 14 residues. The CDR3 loop reads CASRGEGYQETQYF. DNA for the CDR3: TGTGCCAGCAGGGGGGAGGGGTACCAAGAGACCCAGTACTTC.